The 22 T cell receptor beta chains reported below all come from one sample, sequenced in a study of shared clonotypes between healthy human individuals. Clones were read by immunoSEQ multiplex PCR, and TCRdb kept only the in-frame ones, dropping some. The table includes fewer than 600,000 clones, about four fifths detected once. The sample taken for sequencing was PBMCs. The receptors shown here come from a woman aged 40-49 years in good health. Some clones in this sample may be carry-over from other donors' samples.

The J gene is TRBJ2-7, the V gene TRBV27; TRBD2 matches at 11 bases. CDR1 MNHEY and CDR2 SMNVEV come from the germline V gene (reference sequence). This CDR3 has 18 residues. Trimming at V came to 5 bases and at J to 2 bases, leaving 14 bases not matched to a gene. CDR3 loop: CASSTNSGTSGPPYEQYF. CDR3 coding DNA: TGTGCCAGCAGTACCAACTCCGGGACTAGCGGACCTCCCTACGAGCAGTACTTC.

This clone has only a few counts. V and J are TRBV5-1 and TRBJ1-4, with D perhaps TRBD1 (6 bases). Trimming took 1 base from V and 8 from J, leaving 6 bases between them. This CDR3 spans 12 amino acids. The V gene's germline CDR1 is SGHRS and CDR2 YFSETQ. The CDR3 DNA reads as TGCGCCAGCAGCTTGCAGGGGGAAAAACTGTTTTTT. Translating it yields CASSLQGEKLFF.

This clone was observed at least ten times. The chain recombines TRBV11-2 with TRBJ2-6; 9 bases agree with TRBD1. The V gene end was trimmed by 6 bases and the J gene end by 2 bases; junction bases not matched to a gene: 8. The CDR3 length is 17 residues. CDR1 and CDR2 from the germline V gene are SGHAT and FQNNGV. CDR3: CASSVTGGKAGANVLTF. CDR3 DNA: TGTGCCAGCAGTGTGACAGGGGGTAAGGCTGGGGCCAACGTCCTGACTTTC.

This chain links TRBV5-8 with TRBJ2-7; 9 bases are a match to TRBD2. J gave up 1 base and V 5 bases, and 4 bases lay outside the gene matches. The length of the CDR3 is 14 residues. Germline CDR1 reads SGHTS; CDR2 reads YDEGEE. CDR3 DNA: TGTGCCAGCAGAGTAGCGGGAGATTCCTACGAGCAGTACTTC. It is translated as CASRVAGDSYEQYF.

The chain has TRBV19 and TRBJ2-5; TRBD1 is a possible D gene (5 bases). This CDR3 contains 14 residues. Germline values: CDR1 LNHDA, CDR2 SQIVND (reference sequence). V was clipped by 5 bases and J by 5 bases, with 15 bases between them. The CDR3 spells CASSVLQGRETQYF. The CDR3 DNA reads TGTGCCAGTAGTGTTCTCCAGGGAAGGGAGACCCAGTACTTC.

This clone was picked up many times. The rearrangement links TRBV6-4 to TRBJ1-2; tentative D call: TRBD1 (6 bases). CDR1 is MRHNA, CDR2 SNTAGT, per germline. V lost 0 bases and J 5 bases, leaving 10 bases between the germline ends. This CDR3 has 14 residues. The DNA for the CDR3 is TGTGCCAGCAGTGACTCAGCAGGGGTTTATGGCTACACCTTC. Encoded protein: CASSDSAGVYGYTF.

The chain is built from TRBV5-4 and TRBJ2-1, with D maybe TRBD1 (5 bases). V was shortened by 4 bases and J by 9 bases, with 20 bases between the two germline ends. CDR3 length: 15 amino acids. Looked up from germline, CDR1 is SGHNT and CDR2 is YYREEE (reference sequence). The DNA of the CDR3 is TGTGCCAGCAGCCCAGGACACGGCCCAAGGGGTGAGCAGTTCTTC. This gives the protein CASSPGHGPRGEQFF.

V and J are TRBV13 and TRBJ2-7; D is uncertain. The CDR3 loop spans 12 amino acids. The V gene lost 1 base and the J gene lost 5 bases, with 6 bases spanning the gap. Germline loops: CDR1 PRHDT, CDR2 FYEKMQ (reference sequence). The CDR3 nucleotides are TGTGCCAGCAGCTTAGCTCCGGACGAGCAGTACTTC. Translated: CASSLAPDEQYF.

With regard to this clone: Distinct nucleotide sequences in the sample also encode this CDR3. This sequence joins TRBV5-4 and TRBJ2-5; D is uncertain. The CDR3 has 13 amino acids. In germline, CDR1 is SGHNT, CDR2 YYREEE (reference sequence). The germline V and J ends were trimmed by 0 bases and 2 bases, with 5 bases remaining between them. CDR3 sequence: CASSLDRQETQYF. In DNA, the CDR3 is TGTGCCAGCAGCTTGGACAGACAAGAGACCCAGTACTTC.

The chain employs TRBV29-1 and TRBJ1-4; 8 bases line up with TRBD1. This CDR3 is built from 14 residues. From germline, CDR1 is SQVTM and CDR2 ANQGSEA. V was pared by 7 bases and J by 8 bases, with 12 bases of the junction left unmatched. For the CDR3, the DNA is TGCAGCGCTCAGGGGGCATATCACCGGGAAAAACTGTTTTTT. Its translation is CSAQGAYHREKLFF. The whole variable domain, remainder taken from reference TRBV29-1 and TRBJ1-4, is SAVISQKPSRDICQRGTSLTIQCQVDSQVTMMFWYRQQPGQSLTLIATANQGSEATYESGFVIDKFPISRPNLTFSTLTVSNMSPEDSSIYLCSAQGAYHREKLFFGSGTQLSVL.

CDR3 sequence (DNA): TGTGCCAGCAGTCAAAACACAGGGGGTTCCTCCTACGAGCAGTACTTC. This translates into CASSQNTGGSSYEQYF. The V gene is TRBV28, the J gene TRBJ2-7; TRBD1 matches 8 bases. Trimming removed 5 bases from V and 0 bases from J; junction bases left unmatched: 9. Germline CDR1 and CDR2: MDHEN and SYDVKM. This CDR3 contains 16 residues.

This rearrangement joins TRBV4-1 to TRBJ2-2; the D is unclear. Trimming cost V 1 base and J 5 bases, with 20 bases left between them. The CDR3 consists of 18 residues. Germline V gives CDR1 MGHRA, CDR2 YSYEKL. The CDR3 reads CASSQVAEDPSFTGELFF. The CDR3, as DNA: TGCGCCAGCAGCCAAGTAGCTGAGGACCCCTCGTTTACCGGGGAGCTGTTTTTT.

This clone was observed a handful of times. The chain recombines TRBV4-2 with TRBJ1-1; D not resolved. The CDR3 is 14 residues long. V was trimmed by 8 bases and J by 0 bases, leaving 13 bases between them. Germline-derived CDR1 and CDR2 are LGHNA and YNFKEQ. CDR3 sequence (DNA): TGTGCCAGCGGACCGATCAGTATGAACACTGAAGCTTTCTTT. Its translation is CASGPISMNTEAFF.

This chain links TRBV5-6 with TRBJ1-2, with TRBD1 identical over 7 bases. Germline lookup yields CDR1 SGHDT and CDR2 YYEEEE. The CDR3 length is 16 residues. Trimming took 6 bases from V and 4 from J; bases not matched to a gene: 15. The CDR3 sequence: CASIQTGTDFIYGYTF. The CDR3 nucleotides are TGTGCCAGCATCCAGACCGGGACAGACTTCATCTATGGCTACACCTTC.

This clone was found a few times. V and J are TRBV10-3 and TRBJ1-1; TRBD1 might be the D (6 bases). Germline CDR1 is ENHRY and CDR2 is SYGVKD. Deletions cut 6 bases from V and 5 bases from J, with 7 bases between. The CDR3 sequence is 11 residues long. Here the CDR3 DNA reads TGTGCCATCAGCACAGGGACTGAAGCTTTCTTT. Translating gives CAISTGTEAFF.

The genes are TRBV28 and TRBJ2-5, with 11 bases lining up with TRBD1. Trimming removed 5 bases from V and 5 bases from J; junction bases left unmatched: 7. Looked up from germline, CDR1 is MDHEN and CDR2 is SYDVKM. The CDR3 loop spans 15 amino acids. CDR3 sequence: CASSPSGTGGETQYF. In DNA, the CDR3 is TGTGCCAGCAGTCCCTCAGGGACAGGGGGGGAGACCCAGTACTTC.

In this sample, this clone turned up a few times. J is TRBJ2-5 and V is TRBV19, with D tentatively TRBD1 (6 bases). The CDR3 runs 13 residues. CDR1 and CDR2 from the germline V gene are LNHDA and SQIVND (reference sequence). The V end was cut by 5 bases, the J end by 5 bases, with 12 bases between. The CDR3 nucleotides are TGTGCCAGTAGTCCAACAGGGCTGGAGACCCAGTACTTC. It translates to CASSPTGLETQYF.

The rearrangement joins TRBV19 to TRBJ2-5; TRBD2 matches 7 bases. J was trimmed by 1 base and V by 6 bases; bases with no gene match: 8. CDR3 length equals 15 residues. Germline CDR1 reads LNHDA; CDR2 reads SQIVND (reference sequence). The CDR3 sequence: CASSPPGTTQETQYF. The CDR3 nucleotides are TGTGCCAGTAGCCCTCCGGGGACTACCCAAGAGACCCAGTACTTC.

This chain connects TRBV19 to TRBJ1-1; D uncertain. This CDR3 spans 11 amino acids. Germline CDR1 is LNHDA and CDR2 is SQIVND (reference sequence). The V gene lost 8 bases and the J gene lost 1 base, with 5 bases spanning the gap. The CDR3 protein is CASARNTEAFF. The CDR3 nucleotides are TGTGCCAGTGCTCGGAACACTGAAGCTTTCTTT.

The chain has TRBV7-9 and TRBJ2-7; 9 positions agree with TRBD2. Losses at the gene ends were 4 bases for V and 6 bases for J; bases not matched to a gene: 7. This CDR3 is built from 14 residues. Germline V CDR1 and CDR2: SEHNR, FQNEAQ (reference sequence). This CDR3 is CASSSPGLASEQYF. The DNA for the CDR3 is TGTGCCAGCAGCTCACCGGGACTAGCAAGCGAGCAGTACTTC.

Here the CDR3 DNA reads TGTGCCAGCAGTTTTTCCTCTGGGGCCAACGTCCTGACTTTC. This encodes CASSFSSGANVLTF. The chain uses TRBV27 and TRBJ2-6; D not certain. This CDR3 is 14 amino acids long. In germline, CDR1 is MNHEY, CDR2 SMNVEV (reference sequence). Trimming left V 3 bases short and J 0 bases short, with 3 bases between.

This rearrangement joins TRBV7-2 to TRBJ1-5; the match to TRBD1 covers 9 bases. The CDR3 loop spans 16 amino acids. J lost 5 bases, V lost 5 bases, and 10 bases had no gene match. CDR1 is SGHTA, CDR2 FQGNSA, per germline. CDR3 loop: CASSPGTGRIDQPQHF. The DNA for the CDR3 is TGTGCCAGCAGCCCCGGGACAGGGCGCATCGATCAGCCCCAGCATTTT.